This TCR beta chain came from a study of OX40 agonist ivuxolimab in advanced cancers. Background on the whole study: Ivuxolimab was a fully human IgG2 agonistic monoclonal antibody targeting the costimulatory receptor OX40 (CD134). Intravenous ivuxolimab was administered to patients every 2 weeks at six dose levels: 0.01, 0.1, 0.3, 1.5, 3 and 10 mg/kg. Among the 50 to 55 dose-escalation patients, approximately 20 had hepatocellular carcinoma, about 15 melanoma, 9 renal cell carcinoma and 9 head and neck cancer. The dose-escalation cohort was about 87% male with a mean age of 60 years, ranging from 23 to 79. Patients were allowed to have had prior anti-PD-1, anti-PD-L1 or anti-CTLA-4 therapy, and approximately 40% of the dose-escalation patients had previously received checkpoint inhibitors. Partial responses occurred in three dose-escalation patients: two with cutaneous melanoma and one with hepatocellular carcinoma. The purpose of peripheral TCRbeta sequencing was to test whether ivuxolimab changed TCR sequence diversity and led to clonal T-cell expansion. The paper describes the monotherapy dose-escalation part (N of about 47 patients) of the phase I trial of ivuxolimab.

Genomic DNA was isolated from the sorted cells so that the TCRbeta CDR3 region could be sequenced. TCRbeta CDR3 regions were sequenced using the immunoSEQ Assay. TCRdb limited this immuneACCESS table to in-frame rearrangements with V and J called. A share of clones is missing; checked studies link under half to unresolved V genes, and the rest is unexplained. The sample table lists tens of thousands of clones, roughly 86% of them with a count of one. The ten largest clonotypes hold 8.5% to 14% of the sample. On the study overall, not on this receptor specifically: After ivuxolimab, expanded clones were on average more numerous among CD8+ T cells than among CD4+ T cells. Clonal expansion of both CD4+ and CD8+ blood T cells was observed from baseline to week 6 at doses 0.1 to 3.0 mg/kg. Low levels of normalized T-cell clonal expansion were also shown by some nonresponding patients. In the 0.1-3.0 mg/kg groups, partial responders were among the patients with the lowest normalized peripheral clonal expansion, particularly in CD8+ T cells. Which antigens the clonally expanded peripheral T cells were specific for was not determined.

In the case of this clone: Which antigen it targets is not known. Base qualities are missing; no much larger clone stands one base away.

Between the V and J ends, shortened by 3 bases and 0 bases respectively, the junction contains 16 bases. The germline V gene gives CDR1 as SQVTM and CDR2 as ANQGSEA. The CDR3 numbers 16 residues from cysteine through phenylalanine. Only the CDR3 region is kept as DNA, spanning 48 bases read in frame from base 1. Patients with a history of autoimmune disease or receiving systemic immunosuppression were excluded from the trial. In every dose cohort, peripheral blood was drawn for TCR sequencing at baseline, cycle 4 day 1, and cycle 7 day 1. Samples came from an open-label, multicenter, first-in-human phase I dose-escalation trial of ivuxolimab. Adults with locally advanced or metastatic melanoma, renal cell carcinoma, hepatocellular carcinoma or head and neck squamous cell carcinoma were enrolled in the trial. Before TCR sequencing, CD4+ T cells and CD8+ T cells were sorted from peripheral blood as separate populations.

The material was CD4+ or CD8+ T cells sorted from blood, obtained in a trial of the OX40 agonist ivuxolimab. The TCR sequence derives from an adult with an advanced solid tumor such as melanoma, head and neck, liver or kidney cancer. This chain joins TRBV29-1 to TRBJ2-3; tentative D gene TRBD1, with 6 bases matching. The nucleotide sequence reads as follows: TGCAGCGTTGAGGTGCCTGGACAGCCTAGCACAGATACGCAGTATTTT. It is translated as CSVEVPGQPSTDTQYF.